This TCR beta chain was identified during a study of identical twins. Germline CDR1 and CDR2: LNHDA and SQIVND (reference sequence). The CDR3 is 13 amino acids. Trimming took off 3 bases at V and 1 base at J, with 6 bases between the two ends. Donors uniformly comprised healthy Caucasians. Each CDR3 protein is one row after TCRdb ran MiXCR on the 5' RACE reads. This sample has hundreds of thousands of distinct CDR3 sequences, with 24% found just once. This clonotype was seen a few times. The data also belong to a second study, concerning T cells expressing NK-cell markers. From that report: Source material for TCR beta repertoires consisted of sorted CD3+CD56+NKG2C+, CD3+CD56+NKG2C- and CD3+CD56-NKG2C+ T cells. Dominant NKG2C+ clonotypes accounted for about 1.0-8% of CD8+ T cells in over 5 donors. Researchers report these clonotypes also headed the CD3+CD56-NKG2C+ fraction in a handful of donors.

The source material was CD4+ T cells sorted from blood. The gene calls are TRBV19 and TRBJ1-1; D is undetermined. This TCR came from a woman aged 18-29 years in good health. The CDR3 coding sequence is TGTGCCAGTAGTATTGAGTCGAACACTGAAGCTTTCTTT. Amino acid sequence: CASSIESNTEAFF.